This TCR beta chain was sequenced for a study of OX40 agonist ivuxolimab in advanced cancers. Whole-study context: Therapy given before enrollment (anti-PD-1, anti-PD-L1 or anti-CTLA-4) was allowed, and around 44% had some.

Comments on this clone: Its specificity is not known.

Clones were sequenced by immunoSEQ multiplex PCR, and TCRdb holds only the in-frame ones, with some missing. The data hold about 34,000 clones, with about 90% observed a single time. Study results and limitations: There was clonal expansion of CD4+ and CD8+ blood T cells by week 6 at 0.1 to 3.0 mg/kg. The authors did not determine the antigen specificity of the expanded peripheral T cells.

The V end lost 0 bases, the J end lost 2 bases, and 9 bases lay between the germline ends. The CDR3 covers 14 residues. CDR1 is SGDLS and CDR2 is YYNGEE in the germline V gene. V usage is TRBV9 and J usage is TRBJ2-7; D gene ambiguous. The receptor was derived from an adult with an advanced solid tumor such as melanoma, head and neck, liver or kidney cancer. This material consisted of CD4+ or CD8+ T cells sorted from blood, taken in a trial of the OX40 agonist ivuxolimab. The CDR3 loop is CASSVGLTAYEQYF. The CDR3 DNA sequence: TGTGCCAGCAGCGTAGGTCTGACTGCCTACGAGCAGTACTTC.